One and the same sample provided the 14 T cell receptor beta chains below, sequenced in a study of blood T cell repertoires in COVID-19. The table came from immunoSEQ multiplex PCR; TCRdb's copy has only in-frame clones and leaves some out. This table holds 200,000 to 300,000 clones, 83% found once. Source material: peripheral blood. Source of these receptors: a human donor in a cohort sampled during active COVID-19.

The CDR3 region is CASRRANQETQYF. The DNA for the CDR3 is TGTGCCAGCAGGCGGGCAAACCAAGAGACCCAGTACTTC. The rearrangement links TRBV7-9 to TRBJ2-5; D possibly corresponds to TRBD2 (5 bases). The germline V and J ends were trimmed by 6 bases and 0 bases, with 8 bases remaining between them. Looked up from germline, CDR1 is SEHNR and CDR2 is FQNEAQ (reference sequence). There are 13 residues in the CDR3.

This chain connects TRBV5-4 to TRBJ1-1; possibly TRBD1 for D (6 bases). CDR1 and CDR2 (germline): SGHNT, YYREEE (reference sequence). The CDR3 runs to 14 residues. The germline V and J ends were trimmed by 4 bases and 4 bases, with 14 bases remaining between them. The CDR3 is CASSGGGEITEAFF. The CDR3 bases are TGTGCCAGCAGCGGGGGGGGCGAGATCACTGAAGCTTTCTTT.

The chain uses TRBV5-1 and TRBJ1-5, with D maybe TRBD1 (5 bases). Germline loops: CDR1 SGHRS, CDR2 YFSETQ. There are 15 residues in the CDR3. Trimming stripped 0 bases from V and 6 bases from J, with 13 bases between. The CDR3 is CASSLGLSGAQPQHF. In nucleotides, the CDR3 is TGCGCCAGCAGCTTGGGGTTATCTGGGGCTCAGCCCCAGCATTTT.

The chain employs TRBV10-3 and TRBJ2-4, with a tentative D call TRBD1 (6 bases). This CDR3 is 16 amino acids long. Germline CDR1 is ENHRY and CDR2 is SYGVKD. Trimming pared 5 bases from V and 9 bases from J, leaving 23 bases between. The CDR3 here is CAISSPRDITGGIQYF. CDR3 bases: TGTGCCATCAGTTCCCCCCGGGACATAACCGGCGGCATTCAGTACTTC.

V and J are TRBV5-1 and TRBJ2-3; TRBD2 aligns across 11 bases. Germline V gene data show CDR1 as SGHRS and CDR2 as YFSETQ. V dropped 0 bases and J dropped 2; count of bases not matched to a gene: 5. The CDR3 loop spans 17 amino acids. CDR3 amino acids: CASSLEGTSGYTDTQYF. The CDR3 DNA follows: TGCGCCAGCAGCTTGGAAGGGACTAGCGGATACACAGATACGCAGTATTTT.

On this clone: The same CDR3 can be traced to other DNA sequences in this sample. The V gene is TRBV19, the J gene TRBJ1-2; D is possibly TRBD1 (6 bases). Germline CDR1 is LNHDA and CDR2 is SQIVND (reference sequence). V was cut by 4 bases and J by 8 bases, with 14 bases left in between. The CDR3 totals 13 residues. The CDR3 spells CASSRGQGNGYTF. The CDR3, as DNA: TGTGCCAGTAGTAGGGGGCAGGGAAACGGCTACACCTTC.

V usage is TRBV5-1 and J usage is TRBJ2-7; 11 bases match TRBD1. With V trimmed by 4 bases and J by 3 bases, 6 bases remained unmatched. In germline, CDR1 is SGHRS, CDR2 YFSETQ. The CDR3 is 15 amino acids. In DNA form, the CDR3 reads TGCGCCAGCAGCCCCGGACAGGGGGCAATCTACGAGCAGTACTTC. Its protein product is CASSPGQGAIYEQYF. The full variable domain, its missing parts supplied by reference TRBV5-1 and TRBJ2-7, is KAGVTQTPRYLIKTRGQQVTLSCSPISGHRSVSWYQQTPGQGLQFLFEYFSETQRNKGNFPGRFSGRQFSNSRSEMNVSTLELGDSALYLCASSPGQGAIYEQYFGPGTRLTVT.

The chain's CDR3 is CASSSQGAHGYTF. CDR3 coding DNA: TGTGCCAGCAGTTCCCAGGGGGCTCACGGCTACACCTTC. This chain uses TRBV6-5 with TRBJ1-2; 8 nucleotides align to TRBD1. CDR1 is MNHEY, CDR2 SVGAGI, per germline. V lost 4 bases, J lost 8 bases, and 6 bases stayed unmatched. The CDR3 is made up of 13 amino acids.

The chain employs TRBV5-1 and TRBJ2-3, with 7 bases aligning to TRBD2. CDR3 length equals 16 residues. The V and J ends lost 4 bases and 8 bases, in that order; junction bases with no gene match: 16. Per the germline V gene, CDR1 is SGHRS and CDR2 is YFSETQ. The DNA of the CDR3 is TGCGCCAGCAGCCCCGGGGAGGGTGTGATCATGGGTACGCAGTATTTT. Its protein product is CASSPGEGVIMGTQYF.

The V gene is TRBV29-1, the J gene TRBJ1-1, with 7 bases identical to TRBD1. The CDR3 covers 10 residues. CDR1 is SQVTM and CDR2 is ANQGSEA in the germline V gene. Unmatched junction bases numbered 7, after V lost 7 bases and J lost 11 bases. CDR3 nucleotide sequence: TGCAGCGACGATGACAGGGAGGCTTTCTTT. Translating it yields CSDDDREAFF.

In DNA, the CDR3 is TGTGCCAGCAGTTTTCGAGATACGCAGTATTTT. Translating it yields CASSFRDTQYF. V usage is TRBV12-3 or TRBV12-4 and J usage is TRBJ2-3; D is undetermined. The length of the CDR3 is 11 residues. V was shortened by 3 bases and J by 5 bases, with 3 bases between the two germline ends.

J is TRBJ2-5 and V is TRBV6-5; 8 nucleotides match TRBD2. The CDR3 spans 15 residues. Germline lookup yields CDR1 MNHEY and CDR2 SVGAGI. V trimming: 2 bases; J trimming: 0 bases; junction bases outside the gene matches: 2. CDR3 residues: CASSYGAGDQETQYF. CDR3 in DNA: TGTGCCAGCAGTTACGGAGCGGGGGACCAAGAGACCCAGTACTTC.

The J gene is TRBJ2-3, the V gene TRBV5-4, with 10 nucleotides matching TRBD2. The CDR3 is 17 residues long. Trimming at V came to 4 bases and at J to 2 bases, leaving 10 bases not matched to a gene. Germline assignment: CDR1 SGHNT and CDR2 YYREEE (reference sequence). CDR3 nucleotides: TGTGCCAGCAGCCCCAGTCCCAGCGGGAGGGCCACAGATACGCAGTATTTT. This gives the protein CASSPSPSGRATDTQYF.

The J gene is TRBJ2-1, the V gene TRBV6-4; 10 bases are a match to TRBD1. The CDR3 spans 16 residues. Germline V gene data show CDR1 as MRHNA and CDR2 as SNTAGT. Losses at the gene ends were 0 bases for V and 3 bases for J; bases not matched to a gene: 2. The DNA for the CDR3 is TGTGCCAGCAGTGACTCGGACAGGGGGGACTACAATGAGCAGTTCTTC. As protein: CASSDSDRGDYNEQFF.